This T cell receptor beta chain was sequenced in a study of T-cell memory formation after mild COVID-19. In TCRdb, the 5' RACE reads were re-called with MiXCR into one record per CDR3 protein. The sample shows roughly 99,000 distinct CDR3 sequences, 13% to 15% of them seen only once. A few counts support this clonotype. The CDR3 extends over 14 amino acids. V was shortened by 0 bases and J by 5 bases, with 8 bases between the two germline ends. The origin of this receptor is a man between 18 and 35 years old who had mild COVID-19 (a few samples of this study predate the infection). Cell type and time point are not known. What was sequenced was PBMCs or a T cell subset sorted from them (not recorded which). The V call is TRBV12-3 or TRBV12-4, the J call TRBJ1-5, with no clear D. The CDR3 sequence is CASSLAGLHQPQHF. The CDR3 coding sequence is TGTGCCAGCAGTTTAGCGGGATTGCATCAGCCCCAGCATTTT.